This T cell receptor (beta chain) emerged from a study of identical twins. In TCRdb, the 5' RACE reads were re-called with MiXCR into one record per CDR3 protein. The sample has 500,000 or so distinct CDR3 sequences; less than 25% are singletons. The CDR3 length is 15 residues. Trimming took off 1 base at V and 5 bases at J, with 14 bases between the two ends. Germline CDR1 reads LNHNV; CDR2 reads YYDKDF (reference sequence). This clonotype was seen more than once but under ten times. The same specimen was also included in a second study, on T cells expressing NK-cell markers.

The source material was CD4+ T cells sorted from blood. J is TRBJ1-1 and V is TRBV15; D is unresolved. The receptor was derived from a woman aged 18-29 years in good health. CDR3 loop: CATSRAGSGKTEAFF. In DNA, the CDR3 is TGTGCCACCAGCAGAGCGGGGTCAGGTAAGACTGAAGCTTTCTTT.